Sequencing of this T cell receptor (beta chain) was carried out in a study of Ad26.COV2.S vaccination and SARS-CoV-2 variants. Treatment here: some 19 received Ad26.COV2.S at low or high dose, single or two shots; five or six received placebo; per-sample allocation not given. Repertoires come from day 63 after the first vaccine or placebo injection. Sequenced by immunoSEQ multiplex PCR; TCRdb stores in-frame clones only, minus some. This table holds around 240,000 clones, around 87% found once. Trimming removed 10 bases from V and 8 bases from J; junction bases left unmatched: 12. CDR3 length: 13 residues. Germline loops: CDR1 WSHSY, CDR2 SAAADI.

V usage is TRBV10-2 and J usage is TRBJ2-3; 7 bases align to TRBD1. This sequence was found in a person aged 18-60 years who received the Ad26.COV2.S COVID-19 vaccine or a placebo. The material was peripheral blood, obtained in a trial of Ad26.COV2.S vaccine versus placebo. Written as DNA, the CDR3 is TGCGCCACCGGCCAGGGGGTCGGGGCTACGCAGTATTTT. Protein product: CATGQGVGATQYF.